Listed below are T cell receptor beta chains from one sample, sequenced in a study of shared clonotypes between healthy human individuals. Produced via immunoSEQ multiplex PCR; TCRdb's table is partial and in-frame only. The sample includes some 240,000 clones, about 69% of them seen just once. Sequencing was done on a sample of memory CD4+ T cells sorted from blood. All receptors derive from a man between 25 and 39 years old in good health. The CDR3 runs from the conserved cysteine through the conserved F or W. D genes are given only for firm matches. Clone sizes are given selectively: once, few, many, or a class where the clone is expanded.

size	V	D	J	DNA	CDR3
few	TRBV10-2	.	TRBJ2-2	TGCGCCAGCAGTGGAGGGCTCCGGGAGCTGTTTTTT	CASSGGLRELFF
.	TRBV5-1	TRBD2	TRBJ2-5	TGCGCCAGCAGCACGGGGACGGGAGGACAAGAGACCCAGTACTTC	CASSTGTGGQETQYF
.	TRBV29-1	TRBD1	TRBJ1-2	TGCAGCGTTGAACTAACCGGGACAGGGATTTTTGGCTACACCTTC	CSVELTGTGIFGYTF
once	TRBV6-5	.	TRBJ1-3	TGTGCCAGCAGTTTGGGCAGGACACAGACTGGAAACACCATATATTTT	CASSLGRTQTGNTIYF
.	TRBV10-3	.	TRBJ2-2	TGTGCCATCAGCGTTCTAGATAGCGGAGAAGGGGGCGGGGAGCTGTTTTTT	CAISVLDSGEGGGELFF
.	TRBV28	TRBD1	TRBJ2-7	TGTGCCAGCAGTTCCGCGGACAGGTCACACCACGAGCAGTACTTC	CASSSADRSHHEQYF
many	TRBV19	.	TRBJ1-5	TGTGCCAGTAGTATAAGCGCTGGAGTTTTTGGCAATCAGCCCCAGCATTTT	CASSISAGVFGNQPQHF
.	TRBV6-1	TRBD2	TRBJ2-1	TGTGCCAGCAGTCCGCGACTAGCTACCTACAATGAGCAGTTCTTC	CASSPRLATYNEQFF
few	TRBV6-5	.	TRBJ1-4	TGTGCCAGCAGCCCGATGGGTGAAAAACTGTTTTTT	CASSPMGEKLFF
.	TRBV7-2	.	TRBJ2-1	TGTGCCAGCAGCTTAGGGGGACTTTTCCCTGAGCAGTTCTTC	CASSLGGLFPEQFF
few	TRBV29-1	.	TRBJ1-1	TGCAGCGTGTCTACAGTGAACACTGAAGCTTTCTTT	CSVSTVNTEAFF
.	TRBV5-1	.	TRBJ2-1	TGCGCCAGCAGAAAACCGGGGTCATCCTACAATGAGCAGTTCTTC	CASRKPGSSYNEQFF
few	TRBV12-5	.	TRBJ1-3	TGTGCTAGTGGTTTGGGCGGGAGTAATCTACGAGCCGTTATGGGAAACACCATATATTTT	CASGLGGSNLRAVMGNTIYF
.	TRBV9	TRBD2	TRBJ2-3	TGTGCCAGCAGCGTAGACCCCCTAGCGGGAGTGAAGAATACGCAGTATTTT	CASSVDPLAGVKNTQYF
.	TRBV20-1	.	TRBJ2-5	TGCAGTGCTAGAAGGGAAGAGACCCAGTACTTC	CSARREETQYF
.	TRBV10-2	TRBD1	TRBJ1-5	TGCGCCAGCTCGGGACAGCCGAGCTATCAGCCCCAGCATTTT	CASSGQPSYQPQHF
once	TRBV28	TRBD1	TRBJ1-5	TGTGCCAGCAAAGCCGGGACAGGTCCTCAGCCCCAGCATTTT	CASKAGTGPQPQHF
.	TRBV7-7	TRBD2	TRBJ2-1	TGTGCCAGCAGCTCCCTTGGGGGGGACCATGAGCAGTTCTTC	CASSSLGGDHEQFF
.	TRBV7-6	.	TRBJ2-1	TGTGCCAGCAGCCTCCGGGGTGGGCGGATCGGCAATGAGCAGTTCTTC	CASSLRGGRIGNEQFF
.	TRBV27	.	TRBJ1-5	TGTGCCAGCAGTTTCCGGGGCAATCAGCCCCAGCATTTT	CASSFRGNQPQHF
.	TRBV5-7	.	TRBJ2-1	TGTGCCGCACAGGGTTTTCATTACAATGAGCAGTTCTTC	CAAQGFHYNEQFF
.	TRBV6-1	TRBD1	TRBJ1-3	TGTGCCAGCAGGGGACAGGGTGTGTCTGGAAACACCATATATTTT	CASRGQGVSGNTIYF
few	TRBV19	.	TRBJ2-1	TGTGCCAGTAGACCGGGTTCATCCTACAATGAGCAGTTCTTC	CASRPGSSYNEQFF
few	TRBV19	.	TRBJ2-1	TGTGCCAGTAGTCCCGACAGGAGCTCCTACAATGAGCAGTTCTTC	CASSPDRSSYNEQFF
.	TRBV18	TRBD1	TRBJ2-7	TGTGCCAGCTCCCCCGGGACAGCTTCCTACGAGCAGTACTTC	CASSPGTASYEQYF
.	TRBV27	TRBD2	TRBJ2-1	TGTGCCAGCAGTTTATTTTCTAGCGGGAGTATCAATGAGCAGTTCTTC	CASSLFSSGSINEQFF
once	TRBV5-1	TRBD2	TRBJ2-7	TGCGCCAGCAGCCCGAACCTGGGCCTGACTAGCGGGAGGGTCTACGAGCAGTACTTC	CASSPNLGLTSGRVYEQYF
.	TRBV5-4	.	TRBJ2-3	TGTGCCAGCAGCCAAACCGACACAGATACGCAGTATTTT	CASSQTDTDTQYF
few	TRBV29-1	.	TRBJ2-7	TGCAGCGTTGAAGTAGGGGGTCTAGGCGAGCAGTACTTC	CSVEVGGLGEQYF
.	TRBV28	.	TRBJ2-5	TGTGCCAGCAGTTTAGGGGGTAGGGCCGCGACAGAAGAGACCCAGTACTTC	CASSLGGRAATEETQYF
.	TRBV25-1	.	TRBJ1-5	TGTGCCAGCAGTGAATATAGCAATCAGCCCCAGCATTTT	CASSEYSNQPQHF
.	TRBV7-2	.	TRBJ2-1	TGTGCCAGCAGCCCTGGGAGCATGATAAGCACGGAGCAGTTCTTC	CASSPGSMISTEQFF
.	TRBV28	.	TRBJ2-5	TGCGCCACGGGGGCCCAGTACTTC	CATGAQYF
once	TRBV5-1	.	TRBJ1-2	TGCGCCAGCAGCCCTAATTCTGTGCGGGTCTATGGCTACACCTTC	CASSPNSVRVYGYTF
few	TRBV10-3	.	TRBJ1-5	TGTGCCATCAGTGAGTCCTTGGGAGAACCCCAGCATTTT	CAISESLGEPQHF
.	TRBV7-8	TRBD1	TRBJ2-1	TGTGCCAGCAGCAAGACAGGGGAGACCTACAATGAGCAGTTCTTC	CASSKTGETYNEQFF
.	TRBV10-3	TRBD2	TRBJ2-3	TGTGCCATCGGCGGGAGAGATTTGACAGATACGCAGTATTTT	CAIGGRDLTDTQYF
.	TRBV27	.	TRBJ2-1	TGTGCCAGCAGTTTACGACCCCCGTTCGGGGAGCAGTTCTTC	CASSLRPPFGEQFF
.	TRBV2	.	TRBJ2-2	TGTGCCAGCAGTGAATTATTAGCCGGGGAGCTGTTTTTT	CASSELLAGELFF
.	TRBV19	TRBD1	TRBJ2-3	TGTGCCAGTAGTATCAGATCCAGGGGGAGCACAGATACGCAGTATTTT	CASSIRSRGSTDTQYF
once	TRBV5-5	.	TRBJ2-5	TGTGCCAGCAGCCGATCGGGGGGCAGTCAAGAGACCCAGTACTTC	CASSRSGGSQETQYF
.	TRBV2	TRBD1	TRBJ1-1	TGTGCCAGCAGAGGGACAGGCGGGCACACTGAAGCTTTCTTT	CASRGTGGHTEAFF
.	TRBV5-1	TRBD2	TRBJ2-1	TGCGCCAGCAGCCCGGGGGAGGGACGGAATGAGCAGTTCTTC	CASSPGEGRNEQFF
.	TRBV5-1	.	TRBJ1-2	TGCGCCAGCAGCTTGGCCTCAGGAACAGGACCTTCTAACTATGGCTACACCTTC	CASSLASGTGPSNYGYTF
.	TRBV7-9	.	TRBJ2-1	TGTGCCAGCAGCTTACCCCAGTTAAAGGAGCAGTTCTTC	CASSLPQLKEQFF
.	TRBV6-6	.	TRBJ1-5	TGTGCCAGCAGTTACTTGGGGGATCAGCCCCAGCATTTT	CASSYLGDQPQHF
.	TRBV6-1	TRBD1	TRBJ1-4	TGTGCCAGCAGTGGGACCAGGACAGGGCTGGGTGAAAAACTGTTTTTT	CASSGTRTGLGEKLFF
.	TRBV10-1	TRBD2	TRBJ2-1	TGCGCCAGCAGCGACCTAGCGGGATCTTCCTACAATGAGCAGTTCTTC	CASSDLAGSSYNEQFF
few	TRBV27	.	TRBJ1-5	TGTGCCAGCAGTTTAGGTACAGGGAGAGATCAGCCCCAGCATTTT	CASSLGTGRDQPQHF
.	TRBV5-6	.	TRBJ1-1	TGTGCCAGCAGCGACCCCGGTTGGGGCAACACTGAAGCTTTCTTT	CASSDPGWGNTEAFF
few	TRBV28	TRBD1	TRBJ1-5	TGTGCCAGCAGTCGCCGGCCTAGGGGGCTTGATCAGCCCCAGCATTTT	CASSRRPRGLDQPQHF
.	TRBV2	.	TRBJ1-1	TGTGCCAGCAGACGGTTGAACACTGAAGCTTTCTTT	CASRRLNTEAFF
few	TRBV28	.	TRBJ1-5	TGTGCCAGCAGTTTGTTAGACACCCACAATCAGCCCCAGCATTTT	CASSLLDTHNQPQHF
.	TRBV6-4	.	TRBJ2-1	TGTGCCACACGTTCGGGCCATGAGCAGTTCTTC	CATRSGHEQFF
once	TRBV9	.	TRBJ2-2	TGTGCCAGCACCGAAGGGGCCTGGCAGAACACCGGGGAGCTGTTTTTT	CASTEGAWQNTGELFF